This TCR beta chain emerged from a study of early T cells in non-severe SARS-CoV-2 infection. About the study: Chains from this unsorted whole-blood bulk RNA could not be paired.

Molecules of cDNA were individually given unique molecular identifiers that were attached to them. TCRdb re-analysed the 5' RACE reads in MiXCR, keeping a single row per CDR3 protein. This table has approximately 69,000 distinct CDR3 sequences, over 10% appearing once. This clonotype was counted only a few times. The CDR3 is 15 amino acids. Trimming removed 5 bases from V and 0 bases from J, with 13 bases in between. The sequencing here drew on whole blood, taken at baseline. J is TRBJ1-2 and V is TRBV12-3 or TRBV12-4; D perhaps matches TRBD1 (5 bases). The TCR sequence derives from an adult who was a healthcare worker with PCR-confirmed SARS-CoV-2 infection or an uninfected control (not recorded which). The CDR3 sequence: CASSVGRRTNYGYTF. CDR3 nucleotide sequence: TGTGCCAGCAGTGTGGGACGCCGAACTAACTATGGCTACACCTTC.